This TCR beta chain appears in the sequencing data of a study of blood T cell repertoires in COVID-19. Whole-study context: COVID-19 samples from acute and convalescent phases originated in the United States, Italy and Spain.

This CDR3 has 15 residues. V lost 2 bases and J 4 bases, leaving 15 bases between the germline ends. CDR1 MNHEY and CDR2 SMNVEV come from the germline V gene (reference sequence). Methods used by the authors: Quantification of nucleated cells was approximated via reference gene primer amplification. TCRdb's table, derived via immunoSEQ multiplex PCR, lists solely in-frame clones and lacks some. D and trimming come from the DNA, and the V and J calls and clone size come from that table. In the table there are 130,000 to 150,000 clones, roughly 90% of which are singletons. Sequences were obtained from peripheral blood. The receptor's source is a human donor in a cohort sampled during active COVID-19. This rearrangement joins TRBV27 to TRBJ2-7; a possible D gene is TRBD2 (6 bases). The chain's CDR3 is CASSLTRGGGYEQYF. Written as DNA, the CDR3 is TGTGCCAGCAGTTTAACGAGGGGAGGTGGGTACGAGCAGTACTTC.